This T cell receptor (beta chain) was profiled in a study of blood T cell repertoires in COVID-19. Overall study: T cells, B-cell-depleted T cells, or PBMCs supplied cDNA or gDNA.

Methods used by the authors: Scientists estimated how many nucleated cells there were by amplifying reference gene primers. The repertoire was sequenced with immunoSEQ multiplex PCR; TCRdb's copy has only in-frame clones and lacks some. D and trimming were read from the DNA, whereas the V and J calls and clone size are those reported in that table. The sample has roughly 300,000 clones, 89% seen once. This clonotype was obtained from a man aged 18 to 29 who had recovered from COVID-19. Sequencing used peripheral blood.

The chain's CDR3 is CASSELVTDTQYF. The CDR3 DNA reads TGCGCCAGCAGTGAGCTCGTCACAGATACGCAGTATTTT. The chain combines TRBV10-1 with TRBJ2-3, with unresolved D. The ends were cut back, 2 bases at V and 2 bases at J, with 5 bases in the middle. The CDR3 runs 13 residues. Germline V CDR1 and CDR2: WNHNN, SYGVQD (reference sequence).